The sequence of this T cell receptor (beta chain) was determined in a study of cytomegalovirus exposure and HLA in healthy donors. Germline V lookup: CDR1 SEHNR, CDR2 FQNEAQ (reference sequence). Germline trimming cut 5 bases from V and 4 bases from J; bases unmatched to any gene: 6. The CDR3 covers 14 residues. Both 60 Vbeta primers and 13 Jbeta primers went into the PCR. Sequencing used immunoSEQ multiplex PCR; TCRdb keeps in-frame clones, though not all of them. The sample data list under 70,000 clones. The clonotype originates from a female donor in good health and CMV-seropositive. The sequenced sample consisted of PBMCs. The J gene is TRBJ1-1, the V gene TRBV7-9; 8 nucleotides match TRBD1. The CDR3 DNA is TGTGCCAGCAGCGCCGGACAGGGTGGCACTGAAGCTTTCTTT. Translated: CASSAGQGGTEAFF.